The rows below give T cell receptor beta chains drawn from one sample of a study of CD8 T cells in Susac syndrome. A single record per CDR3 protein comes from TCRdb applying MiXCR to the immunoSEQ multiplex PCR reads. The sample carries 75,000 to 100,000 distinct CDR3 sequences, approximately 95% recorded once. What was sequenced was CD8+ T cells from PBMCs. Receptors were obtained from a human donor with Susac syndrome. Each CDR3 is given with its conserved first and last residue. Fields, in order: clone size, J gene, V gene, D gene, CDR3 protein, CDR3 DNA. A D gene is named only where the DNA matches it firmly. Rows give clone size only sometimes, using once, few, many, or a class for an expanded clone.

-,TRBJ2-2,TRBV5-6,TRBD2,CASSEPSGSLTGELFF,TGTGCCAGCAGCGAACCTAGCGGGAGTCTGACCGGGGAGCTGTTTTTT
few,TRBJ2-1,TRBV6-2/TRBV6-3,-,CASSYPDNEQFF,TGTGCCAGCAGTTACCCCGACAATGAGCAGTTCTTC
-,TRBJ2-2,TRBV20-1,-,CSARDRLSPNTGELFF,TGCAGTGCTAGAGATCGGCTTAGCCCGAACACCGGGGAGCTGTTTTTT
few,TRBJ2-5,TRBV13,-,CASSLGRETQYF,TGTGCCAGCAGCTTAGGAAGGGAGACCCAGTACTTC
-,TRBJ2-7,TRBV6-2/TRBV6-3,-,CASSELGGEQYF,TGTGCCAGCAGTGAACTAGGGGGTGAGCAGTACTTC
-,TRBJ1-2,TRBV7-9,-,CASTLDSNYGYTF,TGTGCCAGCACCTTGGACAGCAACTATGGCTACACCTTC
once,TRBJ2-5,TRBV19,-,CASSIVHQETQYF,TGTGCCAGTAGTATCGTCCACCAGGAGACCCAGTACTTC
-,TRBJ1-6,TRBV7-9,TRBD1,CASSPGQGTSPLHF,TGTGCCAGCAGCCCAGGACAGGGTACTTCACCCCTCCACTTT
-,TRBJ2-5,TRBV24-1,TRBD1,CATSDRTGEETQYF,TGTGCCACCAGTGATAGGACAGGGGAAGAGACCCAGTACTTC
-,TRBJ1-2,TRBV29-1,-,CSVEWVVGYGYTF,TGCAGCGTTGAGTGGGTAGTTGGCTATGGCTACACCTTC
-,TRBJ2-1,TRBV5-1,TRBD2,CASSKAGGPEYEQFF,TGCGCCAGCAGCAAAGCGGGAGGGCCAGAATATGAGCAGTTCTTC
-,TRBJ2-6,TRBV7-6,-,CASSLPPSGAGANVLTF,TGTGCCAGCAGCTTACCCCCGTCGGGTGCTGGGGCCAACGTCCTGACTTTC
-,TRBJ2-1,TRBV3-1,TRBD1,CASSQPGTAYNEQFF,TGTGCCAGCAGCCAGCCCGGGACAGCATACAATGAGCAGTTCTTC
once,TRBJ1-2,TRBV5-6,-,CASSLGGLHGYTF,TGTGCCAGCAGCTTGGGAGGGTTGCATGGCTACACCTTC
once,TRBJ2-1,TRBV15,TRBD2,CATSRLLAGGGGEQFF,TGTGCCACCAGCAGGCTTCTAGCGGGAGGGGGTGGCGAGCAGTTCTTC
-,TRBJ2-1,TRBV12-5,TRBD2,CASGRSGTSGISGTYNEQFF,TGTGCTAGTGGCCGATCCGGGACTAGCGGGATTTCTGGCACCTACAATGAGCAGTTCTTC
-,TRBJ2-7,TRBV20-1,-,CSASNVGSALIYEQYF,TGCAGTGCTAGTAATGTCGGGTCCGCCCTCATCTACGAGCAGTACTTC
once,TRBJ1-2,TRBV7-6,-,CASTSGDEGYTF,TGTGCCAGCACCTCGGGAGACGAGGGCTACACCTTC
-,TRBJ2-5,TRBV19,-,CASSYGTQETQYF,TGTGCCAGTAGTTACGGAACCCAAGAGACCCAGTACTTC
-,TRBJ1-5,TRBV30,-,CAWTGVSNQPQHF,TGTGCCTGGACAGGGGTTAGCAATCAGCCCCAGCATTTT
-,TRBJ2-1,TRBV5-3,TRBD1,CASSPRTGSRNYNEQFF,TGTGCCAGCAGCCCGAGGACAGGGAGCAGAAATTACAATGAGCAGTTCTTC
-,TRBJ2-5,TRBV6-6,-,CASSTTHKTQYF,TGTGCCAGCAGCACGACCCATAAGACCCAGTACTTC
-,TRBJ2-7,TRBV19,-,CASSPYEQYF,TGTGCCAGTTCCCCCTACGAGCAGTACTTC
-,TRBJ2-1,TRBV30,-,CAWSVSYGDEQFF,TGTGCCTGGAGTGTAAGTTATGGGGATGAGCAGTTCTTC
-,TRBJ2-3,TRBV4-3,TRBD2,CASSLLTGTSGANTDTQYF,TGCGCCAGCAGCCTGCTCACCGGGACTAGCGGGGCTAACACAGATACGCAGTATTTT
-,TRBJ2-6,TRBV14,-,CASSQFSGANVLTF,TGTGCCAGCAGCCAGTTCTCTGGGGCCAACGTCCTGACTTTC
-,TRBJ2-7,TRBV3-1,-,CASSQGSPYEQYF,TGTGCCAGCAGCCAAGGAAGTCCCTACGAGCAGTACTTC
once,TRBJ1-1,TRBV27,-,CASSVRSVGTEAFF,TGTGCCAGCAGTGTTCGGAGCGTTGGCACTGAAGCTTTCTTT
-,TRBJ1-5,TRBV30,TRBD1,CAWSGQGSPNQPQHF,TGTGCCTGGAGTGGACAGGGGAGCCCTAATCAGCCCCAGCATTTT
-,TRBJ2-1,TRBV5-4,-,CASSFRDLEYNEQFF,TGTGCCAGCAGCTTCAGGGATTTAGAGTACAATGAGCAGTTCTTC
-,TRBJ1-1,TRBV6-2/TRBV6-3,-,CASIWDLQANTEAFF,TGTGCCAGCATTTGGGATTTGCAGGCGAACACTGAAGCTTTCTTT
-,TRBJ2-1,TRBV20-1,TRBD2,CSGRLAGGPYNEQFF,TGCAGTGGCAGGCTAGCGGGGGGACCCTACAATGAGCAGTTCTTC
-,TRBJ2-1,TRBV4-2,-,CASSQVGVGNEQFF,TGTGCCAGCAGCCAAGTAGGAGTGGGCAATGAGCAGTTCTTC
once,TRBJ1-2,TRBV5-6,-,CASSLDSYGYTF,TGTGCCAGCAGCTTGGACAGTTATGGCTACACCTTC